The next 11 T cell receptor beta chains were all read from a single sample in a study of response to subunit inactivated influenza vaccine. MiXCR, applied by TCRdb to the RT-PCR reads, yields one record per CDR3 protein. The sample consists of about 540,000 distinct CDR3 sequences, around 15% of them appearing once. This material consisted of PBMCs from blood, taken 11 to 12 days after vaccination. Every receptor here comes from a man in his fifties who received an inactivated influenza vaccine.

This clonotype has only a few counts. The chain uses TRBV11-2 and TRBJ2-3; TRBD2 matches 15 bases. The V gene's germline CDR1 is SGHAT and CDR2 FQNNGV. The CDR3 runs to 18 residues. V dropped 0 bases and J dropped 2; count of bases not matched to a gene: 3. CDR3 coding DNA: TGTGCCAGCAGCTTAGATCGGACTAGCGGGAGGGCCACAGATACGCAGTATTTT. This gives the protein CASSLDRTSGRATDTQYF.

In this sample, this clonotype turned up a few times. V usage is TRBV25-1 and J usage is TRBJ2-1; TRBD1 agrees at 7 bases. The CDR3 spans 15 residues. V lost 3 bases to trimming and J lost 3 bases; unmatched junction nucleotides: 5. Per germline, CDR1 MGHDK and CDR2 SYGVNS. In DNA, the CDR3 is TGTGCCAGCAGTGATCCCGGGACAGTCTACAATGAGCAGTTCTTC. This codes for CASSDPGTVYNEQFF.

This clonotype appeared a few times. The chain recombines TRBV20-1 with TRBJ2-7; 12 nucleotides agree with TRBD2. The CDR3 length is 18 residues. V was pared by 5 bases and J by 0 bases, with 14 bases of the junction left unmatched. Germline V CDR1 and CDR2: DFQATT, SNEGSKA (reference sequence). The CDR3 protein is CSALGGTSGLTSSYEQYF. Here the CDR3 DNA reads TGCAGTGCTCTAGGGGGGACTAGCGGGTTGACGAGCTCCTACGAGCAGTACTTC.

This clonotype has more than one count but fewer than ten. The V and J genes are TRBV7-9 and TRBJ2-5; D not resolved. The CDR3 is 13 residues long. V shed 2 bases and J shed 1 base, with 5 bases lying between them. CDR1 is SEHNR, CDR2 FQNEAQ, per germline (reference sequence). The CDR3 reads CASSLPVQETQYF. Here the CDR3 DNA reads TGTGCCAGCAGCTTACCAGTCCAAGAGACCCAGTACTTC.

This clonotype has just a few counts. The chain is built from TRBV20-1 and TRBJ2-1; 10 nucleotides match TRBD2. The germline V gene encodes CDR1 DFQATT and CDR2 SNEGSKA (reference sequence). The V gene end was trimmed by 5 bases and the J gene end by 3 bases; junction bases not matched to a gene: 7. The CDR3 runs 15 residues. CDR3 sequence (DNA): TGCAGTGCTGGCGATAGCGGGAGGATCTACAATGAGCAGTTCTTC. It translates to CSAGDSGRIYNEQFF.

This clonotype was detected only a few times. This rearrangement joins TRBV29-1 to TRBJ2-5, with TRBD2 as a possible D gene (6 bases). V was shortened by 8 bases and J by 1 base, with 11 bases between the two germline ends. This CDR3 spans 12 amino acids. The germline V gene has CDR1 SQVTM and CDR2 ANQGSEA. The CDR3 bases are TGCAGCTCGTTGCGGGGCCAAGAGACCCAGTACTTC. Amino acid sequence: CSSLRGQETQYF.

This clonotype has just a few counts. The rearrangement uses TRBV10-1 and TRBJ2-4; the D gene is possibly TRBD1 (5 bases). V shed 2 bases and J shed 7 bases, with 9 bases lying between them. Germline V gives CDR1 WNHNN, CDR2 SYGVQD (reference sequence). CDR3 length: 13 residues. In nucleotides, the CDR3 is TGCGCCAGCAGTGAGCCAGGGTGGAACATTCAGTACTTC. The encoded protein is CASSEPGWNIQYF.

This clonotype has ten or more counts. V is TRBV5-5 and J is TRBJ1-3; 8 bases agree with TRBD1. J gave up 0 bases and V 3 bases, and 5 bases lay outside the gene matches. Germline V lookup: CDR1 SGHKS, CDR2 YYEKEE (reference sequence). The CDR3 is 16 amino acids. The CDR3 sequence is CASSWGQDRSGNTIYF. The CDR3 DNA follows: TGTGCCAGCAGCTGGGGACAGGACCGCTCTGGAAACACCATATATTTT. The entire variable domain, with the rest obtained from reference TRBV5-5 and TRBJ1-3, is as follows: DAGVTQSPTHLIKTRGQQVTLRCSPISGHKSVSWYQQVLGQGPQFIFQYYEKEERGRGNFPDRFSARQFPNYSSELNVNALLLGDSALYLCASSWGQDRSGNTIYFGEGSWLTVV.

This clonotype was counted at least ten times. The chain carries TRBV24-1 and TRBJ2-5; 8 bases match TRBD1. The CDR3 runs 13 residues. Germline V lookup: CDR1 KGHDR, CDR2 SFDVKD. Germline trimming cut 7 bases from V and 5 bases from J; bases unmatched to any gene: 5. As DNA, the CDR3 is TGTGCCACCAGAGGACAGGGCATCGAGACCCAGTACTTC. This sequence encodes CATRGQGIETQYF.

The V and J genes are TRBV6-1 and TRBJ2-3; 9 bases align to TRBD2. The CDR3 is 15 residues long. V shed 4 bases, J shed 2 bases, and the junction held 4 bases outside the gene matches. CDR1 and CDR2 from the germline V gene are MNHNS and SASEGT. In nucleotides, the CDR3 is TGTGCCAGCAGTGCGGGACTAGCCATCACAGATACGCAGTATTTT. Protein product: CASSAGLAITDTQYF.

This clonotype appeared many times. The chain employs TRBV29-1 and TRBJ2-1, with 9 bases that match TRBD2. With 1 base clipped from V and 4 bases from J, the junction kept 2 bases outside the gene matches. The CDR3 runs 14 residues. Germline assignment: CDR1 SQVTM and CDR2 ANQGSEA. CDR3 bases: TGCAGCGTTGAAGGACTAGCGGCGTACAATGAGCAGTTCTTC. Its protein is CSVEGLAAYNEQFF.